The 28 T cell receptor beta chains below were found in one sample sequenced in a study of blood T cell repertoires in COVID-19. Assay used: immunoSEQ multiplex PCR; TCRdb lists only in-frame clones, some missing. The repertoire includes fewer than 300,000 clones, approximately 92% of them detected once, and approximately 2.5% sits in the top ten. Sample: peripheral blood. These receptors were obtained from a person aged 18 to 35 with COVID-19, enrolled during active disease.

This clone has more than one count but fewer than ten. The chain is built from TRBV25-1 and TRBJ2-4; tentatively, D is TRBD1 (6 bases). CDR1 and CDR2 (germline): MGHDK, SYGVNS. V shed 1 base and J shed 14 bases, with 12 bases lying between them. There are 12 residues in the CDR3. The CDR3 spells CASSELQGSEYF. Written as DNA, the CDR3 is TGTGCCAGCAGTGAATTGCAGGGGAGTGAGTACTTC.

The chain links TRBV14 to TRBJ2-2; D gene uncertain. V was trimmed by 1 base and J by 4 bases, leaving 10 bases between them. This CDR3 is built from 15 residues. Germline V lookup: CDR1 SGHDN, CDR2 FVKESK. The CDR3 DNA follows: TGTGCCAGCAGCCAAGGCCTACAGTCCACCGGGGAGCTGTTTTTT. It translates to CASSQGLQSTGELFF. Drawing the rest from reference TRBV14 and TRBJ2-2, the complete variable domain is EAGVTQFPSHSVIEKGQTVTLRCDPISGHDNLYWYRRVMGKEIKFLLHFVKESKQDESGMPNNRFLAERTGGTYSTLKVQPAELEDSGVYFCASSQGLQSTGELFFGEGSRLTVL.

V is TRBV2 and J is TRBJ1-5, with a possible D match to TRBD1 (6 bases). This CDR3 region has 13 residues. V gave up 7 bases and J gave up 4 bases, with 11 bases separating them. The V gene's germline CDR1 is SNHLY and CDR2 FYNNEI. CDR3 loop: CASMDRLNQPQHF. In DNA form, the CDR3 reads TGTGCCAGCATGGACAGACTGAATCAGCCCCAGCATTTT.

The CDR3 DNA is TGTGCCAGCAGCTCTACGGACAGGGAAAACATTCAGTACTTC. Residues: CASSSTDRENIQYF. This chain joins TRBV7-9 and TRBJ2-4, with TRBD1 matching 8 bases. The CDR3 covers 14 residues. Per the germline V gene, CDR1 is SEHNR and CDR2 is FQNEAQ (reference sequence). V gave up 4 bases and J gave up 5 bases; unmatched junction bases: 4.

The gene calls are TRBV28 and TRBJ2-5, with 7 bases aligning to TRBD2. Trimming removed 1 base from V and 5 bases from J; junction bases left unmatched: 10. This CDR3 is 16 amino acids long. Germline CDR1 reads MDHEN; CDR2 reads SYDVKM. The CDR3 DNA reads TGTGCCAGCAGTTTATTAGCAGCGGGGATGGAGGAGACCCAGTACTTC. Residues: CASSLLAAGMEETQYF.

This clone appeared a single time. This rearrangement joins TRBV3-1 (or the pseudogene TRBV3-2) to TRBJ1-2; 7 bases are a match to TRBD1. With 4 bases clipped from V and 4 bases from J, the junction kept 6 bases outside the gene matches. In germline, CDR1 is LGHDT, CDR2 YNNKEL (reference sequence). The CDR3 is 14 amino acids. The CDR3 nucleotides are TGTGCCAGCAGCCGTCCGGGACAGCCCTATGGCTACACCTTC. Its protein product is CASSRPGQPYGYTF.

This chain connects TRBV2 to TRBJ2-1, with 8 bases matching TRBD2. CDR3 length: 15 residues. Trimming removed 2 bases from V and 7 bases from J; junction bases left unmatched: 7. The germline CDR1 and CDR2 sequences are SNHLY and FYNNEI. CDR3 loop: CASSELVAGPNEQFF. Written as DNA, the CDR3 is TGTGCCAGCAGTGAATTGGTAGCGGGGCCGAATGAGCAGTTCTTC.

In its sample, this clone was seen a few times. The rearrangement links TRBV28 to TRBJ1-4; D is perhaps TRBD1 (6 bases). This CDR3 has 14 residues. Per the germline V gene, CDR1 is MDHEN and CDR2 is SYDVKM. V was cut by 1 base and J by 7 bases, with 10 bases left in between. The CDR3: CASSLYSRGEKLFF. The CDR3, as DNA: TGTGCCAGCAGTTTATATTCCAGGGGTGAAAAACTGTTTTTT.

CDR3 sequence (DNA): TGTGCCAGCAGCCTACAGGTTGGGCTCAAAGGTGAGCAGTTCTTC. It translates to CASSLQVGLKGEQFF. The V call is TRBV11-2, the J call TRBJ2-1; tentatively, D is TRBD1 (5 bases). Per the germline V gene, CDR1 is SGHAT and CDR2 is FQNNGV. This CDR3 contains 15 residues. V was cut by 5 bases and J by 9 bases, with 20 bases left in between.

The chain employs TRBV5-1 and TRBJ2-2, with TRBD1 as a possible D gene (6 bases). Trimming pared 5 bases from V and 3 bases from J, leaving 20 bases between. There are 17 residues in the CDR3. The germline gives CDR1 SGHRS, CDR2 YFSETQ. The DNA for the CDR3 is TGCGCCAGCAGTCTGGGGGCAGGGGCAGTAGACACCGGGGAGCTGTTTTTT. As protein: CASSLGAGAVDTGELFF.

CDR3: CASGGARLYEQYF. In DNA, the CDR3 is TGTGCCAGCGGCGGGGCCCGACTCTACGAGCAGTACTTC. V gene TRBV14 combines with J gene TRBJ2-7, with D possibly TRBD2 on 6 matching bases. Germline CDR1 SGHDN, CDR2 FVKESK. The CDR3 has 13 amino acids. V dropped 8 bases and J dropped 3 bases, with 14 bases sitting between them.

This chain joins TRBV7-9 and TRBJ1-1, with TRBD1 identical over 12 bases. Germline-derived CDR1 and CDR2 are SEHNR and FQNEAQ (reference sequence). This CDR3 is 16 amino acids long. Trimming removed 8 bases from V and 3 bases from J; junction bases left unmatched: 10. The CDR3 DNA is TGTGCCAGCGGCCAAAGGGACAGGGGGCGATACACTGAAGCTTTCTTT. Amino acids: CASGQRDRGRYTEAFF.

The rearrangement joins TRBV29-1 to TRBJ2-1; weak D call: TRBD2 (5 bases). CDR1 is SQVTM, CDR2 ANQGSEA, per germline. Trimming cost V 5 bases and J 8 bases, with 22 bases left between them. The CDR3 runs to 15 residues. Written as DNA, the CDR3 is TGCAGCGTTTCCAAATTGTTTAGCGCTGGAGATGAGCAGTTCTTC. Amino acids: CSVSKLFSAGDEQFF.

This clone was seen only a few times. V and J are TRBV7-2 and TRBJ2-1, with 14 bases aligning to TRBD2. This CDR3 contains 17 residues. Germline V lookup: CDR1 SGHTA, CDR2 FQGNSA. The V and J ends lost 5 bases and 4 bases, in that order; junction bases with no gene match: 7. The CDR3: CASSPGTSGSGYNEQFF. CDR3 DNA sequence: TGTGCCAGCAGCCCTGGGACTAGCGGGAGCGGTTACAATGAGCAGTTCTTC.

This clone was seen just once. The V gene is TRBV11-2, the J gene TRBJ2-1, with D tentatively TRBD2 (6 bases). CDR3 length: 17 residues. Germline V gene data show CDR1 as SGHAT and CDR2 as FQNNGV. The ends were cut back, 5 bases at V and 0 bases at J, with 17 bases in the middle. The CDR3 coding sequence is TGTGCCAGCAGCCAACAAGGAGGGCGTAGCTCCTACAATGAGCAGTTCTTC. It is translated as CASSQQGGRSSYNEQFF.

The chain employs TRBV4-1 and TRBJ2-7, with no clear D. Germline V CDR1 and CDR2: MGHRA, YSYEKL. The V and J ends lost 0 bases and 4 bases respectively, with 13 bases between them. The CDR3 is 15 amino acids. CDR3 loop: CASSQDRSSRYEQYF. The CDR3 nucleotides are TGCGCCAGCAGCCAAGATCGCTCCTCTCGGTACGAGCAGTACTTC.

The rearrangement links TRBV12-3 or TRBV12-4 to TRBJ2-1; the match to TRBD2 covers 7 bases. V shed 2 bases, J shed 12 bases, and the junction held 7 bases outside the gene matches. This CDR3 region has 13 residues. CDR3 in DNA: TGTGCCAGCAGTTTATTGGCGGGAGAACGGCAGTTCTTC. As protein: CASSLLAGERQFF.

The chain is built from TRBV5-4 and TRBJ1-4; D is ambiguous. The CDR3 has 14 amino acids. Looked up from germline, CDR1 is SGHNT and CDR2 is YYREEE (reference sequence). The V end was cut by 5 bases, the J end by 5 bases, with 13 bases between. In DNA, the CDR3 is TGTGCCAGCAGTCTCGGTAGTTTAAATGAAAAACTGTTTTTT. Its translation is CASSLGSLNEKLFF.

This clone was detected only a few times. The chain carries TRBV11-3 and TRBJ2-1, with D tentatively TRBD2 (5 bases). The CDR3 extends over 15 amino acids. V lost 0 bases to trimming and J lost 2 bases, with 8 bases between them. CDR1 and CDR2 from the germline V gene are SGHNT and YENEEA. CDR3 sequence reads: CASSLDSATYNEQFF. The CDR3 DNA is TGTGCCAGCAGCTTAGATAGCGCCACCTACAATGAGCAGTTCTTC.

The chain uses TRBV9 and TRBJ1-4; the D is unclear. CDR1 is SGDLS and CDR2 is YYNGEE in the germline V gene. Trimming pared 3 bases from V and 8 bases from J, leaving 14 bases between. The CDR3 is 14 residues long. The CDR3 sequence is CASSGTAAAEKLFF. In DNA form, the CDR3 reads TGTGCCAGCAGCGGTACTGCAGCGGCCGAAAAACTGTTTTTT.

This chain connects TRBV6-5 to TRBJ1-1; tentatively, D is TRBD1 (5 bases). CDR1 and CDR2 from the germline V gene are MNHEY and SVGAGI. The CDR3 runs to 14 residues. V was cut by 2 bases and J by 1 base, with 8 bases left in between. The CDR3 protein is CASSYGTQNTEAFF. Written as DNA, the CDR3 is TGTGCCAGCAGTTACGGGACTCAGAACACTGAAGCTTTCTTT.

CDR3 amino acids: CASSPTPTDYGYTF. In DNA form, the CDR3 reads TGTGCCAGCAGCCCCACCCCGACAGATTATGGCTACACCTTC. The rearrangement links TRBV7-2 to TRBJ1-2; D is possibly TRBD1 (5 bases). The germline V gene has CDR1 SGHTA and CDR2 FQGNSA. The CDR3 consists of 14 residues. Trimming removed 5 bases at V and 5 bases at J, with 15 bases between.

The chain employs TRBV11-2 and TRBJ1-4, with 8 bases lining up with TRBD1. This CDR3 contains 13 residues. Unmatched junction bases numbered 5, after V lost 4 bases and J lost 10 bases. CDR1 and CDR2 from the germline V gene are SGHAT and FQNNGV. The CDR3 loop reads CASSSGQGAKLFF. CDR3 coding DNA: TGTGCCAGCAGCTCAGGACAGGGCGCAAAACTGTTTTTT.

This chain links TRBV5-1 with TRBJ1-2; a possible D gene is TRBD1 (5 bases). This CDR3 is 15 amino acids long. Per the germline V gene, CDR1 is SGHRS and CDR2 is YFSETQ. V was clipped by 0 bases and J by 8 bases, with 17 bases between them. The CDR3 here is CASSLEAGGSGGYTF. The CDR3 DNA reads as TGCGCCAGCAGCTTGGAGGCGGGGGGAAGTGGAGGCTACACCTTC. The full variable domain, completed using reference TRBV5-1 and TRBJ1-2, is KAGVTQTPRYLIKTRGQQVTLSCSPISGHRSVSWYQQTPGQGLQFLFEYFSETQRNKGNFPGRFSGRQFSNSRSEMNVSTLELGDSALYLCASSLEAGGSGGYTFGSGTRLTVV.

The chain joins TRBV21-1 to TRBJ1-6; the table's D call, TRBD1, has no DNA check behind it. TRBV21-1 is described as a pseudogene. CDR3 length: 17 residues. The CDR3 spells CASSKAAFRGGNSPLHF. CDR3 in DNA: TGTGCCAGCAGCAAAGCGGCGTTCAGGGGCGGTAATTCACCCCTCCACTTT.

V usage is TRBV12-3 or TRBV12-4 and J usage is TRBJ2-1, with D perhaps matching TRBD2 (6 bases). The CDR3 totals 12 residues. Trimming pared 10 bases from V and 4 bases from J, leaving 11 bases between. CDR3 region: CATGDSYNEQFF. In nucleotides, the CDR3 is TGTGCCACCGGGGACTCATACAATGAGCAGTTCTTC.

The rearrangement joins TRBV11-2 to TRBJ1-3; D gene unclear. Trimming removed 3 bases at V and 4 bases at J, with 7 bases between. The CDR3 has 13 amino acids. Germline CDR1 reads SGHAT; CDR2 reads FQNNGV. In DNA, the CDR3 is TGTGCCAGCAGCTTTTCAGCGGGAAACACCATATATTTT. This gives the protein CASSFSAGNTIYF. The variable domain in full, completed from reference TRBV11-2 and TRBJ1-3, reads EAGVAQSPRYKIIEKRQSVAFWCNPISGHATLYWYQQILGQGPKLLIQFQNNGVVDDSQLPKDRFSAERLKGVDSTLKIQPAKLEDSAVYLCASSFSAGNTIYFGEGSWLTVV.

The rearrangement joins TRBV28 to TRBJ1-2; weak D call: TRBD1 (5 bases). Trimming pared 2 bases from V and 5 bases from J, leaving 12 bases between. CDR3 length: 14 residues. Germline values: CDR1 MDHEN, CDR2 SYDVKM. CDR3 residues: CASSLGRRDYGYTF. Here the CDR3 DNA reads TGTGCCAGCAGTTTAGGCCGCAGGGATTATGGCTACACCTTC.